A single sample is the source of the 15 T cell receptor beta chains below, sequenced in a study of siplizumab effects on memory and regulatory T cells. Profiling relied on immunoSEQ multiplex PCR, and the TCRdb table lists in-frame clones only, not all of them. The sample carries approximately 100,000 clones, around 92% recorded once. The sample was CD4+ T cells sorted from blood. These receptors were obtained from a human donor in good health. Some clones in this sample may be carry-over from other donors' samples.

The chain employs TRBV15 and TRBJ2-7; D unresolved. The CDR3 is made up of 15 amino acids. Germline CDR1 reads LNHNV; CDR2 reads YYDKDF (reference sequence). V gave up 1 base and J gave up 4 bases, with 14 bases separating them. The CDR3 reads CATSRAGSRVYEQYF. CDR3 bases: TGTGCCACCAGCAGAGCCGGGTCTAGGGTTTACGAGCAGTACTTC.

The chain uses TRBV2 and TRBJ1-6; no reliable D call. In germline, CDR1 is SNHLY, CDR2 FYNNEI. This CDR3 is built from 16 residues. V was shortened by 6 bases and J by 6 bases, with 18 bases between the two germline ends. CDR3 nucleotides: TGTGCCAGCAGGGTCACGATAAGTGACCCTAATTCACCCCTCCACTTT. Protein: CASRVTISDPNSPLHF.

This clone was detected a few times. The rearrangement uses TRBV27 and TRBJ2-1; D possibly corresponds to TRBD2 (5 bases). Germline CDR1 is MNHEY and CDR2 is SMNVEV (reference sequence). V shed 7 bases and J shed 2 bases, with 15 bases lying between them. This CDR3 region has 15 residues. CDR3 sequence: CASTRTLLTYNEQFF. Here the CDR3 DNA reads TGTGCCAGCACAAGGACTCTCCTGACCTACAATGAGCAGTTCTTC.

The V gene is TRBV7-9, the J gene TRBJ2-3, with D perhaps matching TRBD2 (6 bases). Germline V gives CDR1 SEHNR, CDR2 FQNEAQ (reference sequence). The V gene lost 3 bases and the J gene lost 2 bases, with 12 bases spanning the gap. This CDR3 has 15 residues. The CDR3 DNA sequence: TGTGCCAGCAGCTTGGGCGGGGCGAACACAGATACGCAGTATTTT. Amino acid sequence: CASSLGGANTDTQYF.

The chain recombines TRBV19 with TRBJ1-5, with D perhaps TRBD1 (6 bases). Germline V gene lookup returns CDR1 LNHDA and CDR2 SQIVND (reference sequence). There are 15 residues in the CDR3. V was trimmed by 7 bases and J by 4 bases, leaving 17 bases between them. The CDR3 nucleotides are TGTGCCAGTAACTACCCACAGGGATGGAATCAGCCCCAGCATTTT. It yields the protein CASNYPQGWNQPQHF.

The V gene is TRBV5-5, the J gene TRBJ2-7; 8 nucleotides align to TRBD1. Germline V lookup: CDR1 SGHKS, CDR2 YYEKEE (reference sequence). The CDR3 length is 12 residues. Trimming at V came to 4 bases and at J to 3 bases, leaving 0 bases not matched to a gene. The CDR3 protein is CASSGTGYEQYF. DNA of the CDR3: TGTGCCAGCAGCGGGACAGGCTACGAGCAGTACTTC. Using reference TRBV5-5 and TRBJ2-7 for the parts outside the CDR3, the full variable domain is DAGVTQSPTHLIKTRGQQVTLRCSPISGHKSVSWYQQVLGQGPQFIFQYYEKEERGRGNFPDRFSARQFPNYSSELNVNALLLGDSALYLCASSGTGYEQYFGPGTRLTVT.

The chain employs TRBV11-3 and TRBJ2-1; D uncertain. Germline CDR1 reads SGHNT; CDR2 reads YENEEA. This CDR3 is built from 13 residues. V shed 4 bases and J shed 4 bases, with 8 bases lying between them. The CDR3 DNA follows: TGTGCCAGCAGCTCAAATTTATACAATGAGCAGTTCTTC. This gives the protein CASSSNLYNEQFF.

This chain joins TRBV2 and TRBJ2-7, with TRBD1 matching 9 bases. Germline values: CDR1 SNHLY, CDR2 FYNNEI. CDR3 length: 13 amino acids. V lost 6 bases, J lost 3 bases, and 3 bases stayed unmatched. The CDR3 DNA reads TGTGCCAGCAGGGGGACAGGGATCTACGAGCAGTACTTC. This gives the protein CASRGTGIYEQYF.

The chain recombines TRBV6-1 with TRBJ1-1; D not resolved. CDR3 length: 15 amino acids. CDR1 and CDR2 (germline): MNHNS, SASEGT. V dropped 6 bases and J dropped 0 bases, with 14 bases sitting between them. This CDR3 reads CASRDEGGMNTEAFF. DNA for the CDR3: TGTGCCAGCAGGGATGAGGGCGGGATGAACACTGAAGCTTTCTTT.

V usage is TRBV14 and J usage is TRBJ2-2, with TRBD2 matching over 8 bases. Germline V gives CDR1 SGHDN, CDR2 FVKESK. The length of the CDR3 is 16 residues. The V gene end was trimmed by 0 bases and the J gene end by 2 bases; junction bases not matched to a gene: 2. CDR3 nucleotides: TGTGCCAGCAGCCAAGAACTAGCGGTAAACACCGGGGAGCTGTTTTTT. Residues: CASSQELAVNTGELFF.

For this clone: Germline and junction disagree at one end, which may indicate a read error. Here the CDR3 reads CASSPGLAGGGNEQFF. The CDR3 nucleotides are TGTGCTAGCAGCCCTGGACTAGCGGGAGGGGGGAATGAGCAGTTCTTC. The genes are TRBV7-7 and TRBJ2-1, with TRBD2 matching over 15 bases. The CDR3 spans 16 residues. Germline CDR1 reads SSHAT; CDR2 reads FNYEAQ (reference sequence).

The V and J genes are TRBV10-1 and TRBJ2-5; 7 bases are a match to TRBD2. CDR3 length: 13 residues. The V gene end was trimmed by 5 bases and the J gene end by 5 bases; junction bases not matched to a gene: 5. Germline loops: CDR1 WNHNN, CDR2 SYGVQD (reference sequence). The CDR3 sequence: CASSLTSLETQYF. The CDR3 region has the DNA TGCGCCAGCAGTTTGACTAGCCTGGAGACCCAGTACTTC.

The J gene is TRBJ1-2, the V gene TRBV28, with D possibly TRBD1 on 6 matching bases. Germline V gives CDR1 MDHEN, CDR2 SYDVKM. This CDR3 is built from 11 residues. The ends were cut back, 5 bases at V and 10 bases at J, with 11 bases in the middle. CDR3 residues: CASSLRDNYTF. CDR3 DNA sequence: TGTGCCAGCAGTCTCCGGGACAACTACACCTTC.

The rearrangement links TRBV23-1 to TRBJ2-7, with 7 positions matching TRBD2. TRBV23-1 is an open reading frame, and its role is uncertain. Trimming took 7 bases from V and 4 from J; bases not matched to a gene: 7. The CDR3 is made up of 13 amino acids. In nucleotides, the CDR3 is TGCGCCAGCACGTGCGGGAGATGGTACGAGCAGTACTTC. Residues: CASTCGRWYEQYF.

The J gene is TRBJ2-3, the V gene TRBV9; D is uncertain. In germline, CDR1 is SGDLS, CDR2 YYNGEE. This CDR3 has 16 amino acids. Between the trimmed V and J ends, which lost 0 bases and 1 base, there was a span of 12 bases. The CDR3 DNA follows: TGTGCCAGCAGCGTAGGCGGAACCGTAGGCACAGATACGCAGTATTTT. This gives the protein CASSVGGTVGTDTQYF.